Below are 21 T cell receptor beta chains sequenced from a single sample in a study of shared clonotypes between healthy human individuals. The naive CD8 population came from CD45RO-negative cells selected for CCR7, without terminally differentiated effector memory CD45RA+ cells. Assay: immunoSEQ multiplex PCR; the TCRdb copy retains only in-frame clones and omits some. This sample carries approximately 720,000 clones, just over 90% of them seen once, and the ten largest clones take roughly 22%. The sequencing sample was made of naive CD8+ T cells sorted from blood. All receptors derive from a man aged 25-45 years in good health.

This sequence joins TRBV27 and TRBJ2-7, with TRBD2 matching 13 bases. Germline values: CDR1 MNHEY, CDR2 SMNVEV (reference sequence). V gave up 5 bases and J gave up 3 bases; unmatched junction bases: 7. This CDR3 spans 16 amino acids. CDR3 region: CASSRNGLAGVYEQYF. For the CDR3, the DNA is TGTGCCAGCAGTCGAAACGGACTAGCGGGAGTCTACGAGCAGTACTTC.

The V gene is TRBV4-3, the J gene TRBJ2-2, with D possibly being TRBD2 (6 bases). CDR1 is LGHNA and CDR2 is YSLEER in the germline V gene. The CDR3 is 16 amino acids. V was trimmed by 4 bases and J by 6 bases, leaving 18 bases between them. The CDR3 is CASSPLLADPAGELFF. In DNA form, the CDR3 reads TGCGCCAGCAGCCCTCTATTAGCGGACCCGGCCGGGGAGCTGTTTTTT.

V is TRBV5-6 and J is TRBJ2-2; 10 bases fit TRBD2. The V segment lost 0 bases and the J segment 3 bases; nucleotides outside the gene matches: 8. The CDR3 sequence is 18 residues long. CDR1 SGHDT and CDR2 YYEEEE come from the germline V gene. This CDR3 is CASSLGILAGDDTGELFF. The CDR3 coding sequence is TGTGCCAGCAGCTTGGGAATCCTAGCGGGAGACGACACCGGGGAGCTGTTTTTT.

This rearrangement joins TRBV28 to TRBJ2-3, with 12 bases matching TRBD2. Trimming at V came to 6 bases and at J to 3 bases, leaving 1 base not matched to a gene. The CDR3 has 14 residues. Germline-derived CDR1 and CDR2 are MDHEN and SYDVKM. Written as DNA, the CDR3 is TGTGCCAGCAGCGGGACTAGCGGGACAGATACGCAGTATTTT. Amino acid sequence: CASSGTSGTDTQYF.

V and J are TRBV7-9 and TRBJ2-7, with D perhaps matching TRBD1 (6 bases). V was trimmed by 6 bases and J by 6 bases, leaving 15 bases between them. CDR3 length: 13 residues. The germline gives CDR1 SEHNR, CDR2 FQNEAQ (reference sequence). The CDR3 spells CASRPGTGFEQYF. DNA for the CDR3: TGTGCCAGCAGACCCGGAACAGGGTTCGAGCAGTACTTC.

The chain joins TRBV9 to TRBJ1-2; 7 bases agree with TRBD1. Germline V gene sequence: CDR1 SGDLS, CDR2 YYNGEE. The V and J ends lost 0 bases and 4 bases, in that order; junction bases with no gene match: 6. The length of the CDR3 is 15 residues. CDR3: CASSVEMGQIYGYTF. CDR3 DNA: TGTGCCAGCAGCGTAGAAATGGGACAGATCTATGGCTACACCTTC. The variable domain in full, completed from reference TRBV9 and TRBJ1-2, reads DSGVTQTPKHLITATGQRVTLRCSPRSGDLSVYWYQQSLDQGLQFLIQYYNGEERAKGNILERFSAQQFPDLHSELNLSSLELGDSALYFCASSVEMGQIYGYTFGSGTRLTVV.

The chain carries TRBV27 and TRBJ2-7, with D perhaps being TRBD1 or TRBD2 (5 bases each). CDR3 length: 18 amino acids. Between the trimmed V and J ends, which lost 6 bases and 4 bases, there was a span of 28 bases. Germline lookup yields CDR1 MNHEY and CDR2 SMNVEV (reference sequence). CDR3: CASRPGTSLNLGLYEQYF. For the CDR3, the DNA is TGTGCCAGCAGACCCGGGACGAGCCTTAATTTGGGCCTTTACGAGCAGTACTTC.

To note about this clone: A read error is likely, as this CDR3 ends without the conserved phenylalanine or tryptophan. No DNA is shown, since the ends of the CDR3 on it are uncertain; the CDR3 is the one TCRdb lists. The V and J genes are TRBV21-1 and TRBJ1-4; TRBD1, the table's D call, was not compared with the DNA. TRBV21-1 is noted as a pseudogene. The CDR3 totals 11 residues, both ends included. The CDR3 loop reads CASRKDSLGRG.

This rearrangement joins TRBV28 to TRBJ2-5, with 7 bases identical to TRBD2. This CDR3 has 13 residues. Germline V lookup: CDR1 MDHEN, CDR2 SYDVKM. V shed 10 bases, J shed 1 base, and the junction held 6 bases outside the gene matches. The CDR3 nucleotides read TGTGCCACCAAAGGGACTACCCAAGAGACCCAGTACTTC. It translates to CATKGTTQETQYF.

The chain employs TRBV27 and TRBJ2-4; unclear D gene. Germline values: CDR1 MNHEY, CDR2 SMNVEV (reference sequence). With 0 bases removed from V and 8 bases from J, the gap between germline ends came to 20 bases. The CDR3 sequence is 17 residues long. The CDR3 DNA reads TGTGCCAGCAGTTTATCGTTTCCCCCAGTGGTTGGGGACATTCAGTACTTC. It is translated as CASSLSFPPVVGDIQYF.

The genes are TRBV4-3 and TRBJ2-5; 8 bases align to TRBD2. V was pared by 0 bases and J by 0 bases, with 6 bases of the junction left unmatched. The CDR3 has 17 amino acids. CDR1 LGHNA and CDR2 YSLEER come from the germline V gene. DNA of the CDR3: TGCGCCAGCAGCCAAGACGCGGCGGGAGGTGACCAAGAGACCCAGTACTTC. It encodes CASSQDAAGGDQETQYF.

The DNA for the CDR3 is TGTGCCAGCAGTCGAGATTGGGCTCGTCCCACAGATACGCAGTATTTT. This gives the protein CASSRDWARPTDTQYF. The V and J genes are TRBV11-2 and TRBJ2-3, with D unclear. This CDR3 spans 16 amino acids. V was pared by 6 bases and J by 2 bases, with 18 bases between. Per the germline V gene, CDR1 is SGHAT and CDR2 is FQNNGV.

V gene TRBV4-2 combines with J gene TRBJ2-7; TRBD2 matches at 9 bases. The V segment lost 0 bases and the J segment 5 bases; nucleotides outside the gene matches: 11. The CDR3 covers 17 residues. The germline gives CDR1 LGHNA, CDR2 YNFKEQ. The CDR3 is CASSQEGGSGRLDEQYF. The CDR3 DNA is TGTGCCAGCAGCCAAGAGGGCGGTAGCGGGAGATTAGACGAGCAGTACTTC.

CDR3 bases: TGTGCCAGCAGCTTGTCCGGGACAGGGGGCGGTGGTGGCTACACCTTC. Amino acids: CASSLSGTGGGGGYTF. The chain couples TRBV5-4 to TRBJ1-2; 12 bases agree with TRBD1. The CDR3 spans 16 residues. Germline CDR1 reads SGHNT; CDR2 reads YYREEE (reference sequence). Trimming cost V 1 base and J 7 bases; bases outside gene matches: 8.

This chain connects TRBV9 to TRBJ2-7; TRBD1 agrees at 11 bases. The CDR3 loop spans 17 amino acids. V lost 0 bases and J lost 2; bases outside the gene matches: 7. Germline lookup yields CDR1 SGDLS and CDR2 YYNGEE. Here the CDR3 reads CASSVGTPGQGAYEQYF. CDR3 bases: TGTGCCAGCAGCGTAGGAACCCCGGGACAGGGGGCCTACGAGCAGTACTTC.

The chain employs TRBV18 and TRBJ1-5; 10 bases align to TRBD1. This CDR3 contains 16 residues. V was pared by 5 bases and J by 4 bases, with 8 bases of the junction left unmatched. Germline CDR1 is KGHSH and CDR2 is LQKENI. The CDR3 nucleotides are TGTGCCAGCTCAGAGGGGACAGGGGTTGTGAATCAGCCCCAGCATTTT. Translation gives CASSEGTGVVNQPQHF.

CDR3 region: CASSHARFGVEQPQHF. CDR3 nucleotides: TGTGCCAGCAGCCATGCGCGTTTTGGGGTAGAACAGCCCCAGCATTTT. V usage is TRBV7-9 and J usage is TRBJ1-5; the D is unclear. The CDR3 has 16 amino acids. The V and J ends lost 5 bases and 7 bases respectively, with 21 bases between them. Per the germline V gene, CDR1 is SEHNR and CDR2 is FQNEAQ (reference sequence).

The genes are TRBV19 and TRBJ1-1; D not certain. Germline V gene sequence: CDR1 LNHDA, CDR2 SQIVND (reference sequence). Trimming shortened V by 5 bases and J by 1 base, and 8 bases separated the two germline ends. The CDR3 consists of 13 residues. The DNA of the CDR3 is TGTGCCAGTAGTGGCAGCCCGAACACTGAAGCTTTCTTT. Translation: CASSGSPNTEAFF.

This rearrangement joins TRBV9 to TRBJ2-2; D unresolved. CDR3 length: 16 residues. Between the trimmed V and J ends, which lost 0 bases and 1 base, there was a span of 10 bases. The germline gives CDR1 SGDLS, CDR2 YYNGEE. The DNA for the CDR3 is TGTGCCAGCAGCGTAGGTGTAGGAATGAACACCGGGGAGCTGTTTTTT. It specifies CASSVGVGMNTGELFF.

The CDR3 loop is CAISVTSGKNTGELFF. The CDR3, as DNA: TGTGCCATCAGTGTGACTAGCGGAAAGAACACCGGGGAGCTGTTTTTT. The chain employs TRBV10-3 and TRBJ2-2; TRBD2 matches 9 bases. V lost 4 bases to trimming and J lost 1 base; unmatched junction nucleotides: 4. Germline V lookup: CDR1 ENHRY, CDR2 SYGVKD. The CDR3 has 16 amino acids.

The CDR3 DNA reads as TGTGCCAGTAGTATTGGGGGACACGAGCAGTACTTC. Its protein is CASSIGGHEQYF. This chain links TRBV19 with TRBJ2-7; D could derive from TRBD1 or TRBD2 (5 bases each). V was shortened by 3 bases and J by 5 bases, with 8 bases between the two germline ends. CDR1 LNHDA and CDR2 SQIVND come from the germline V gene (reference sequence). The CDR3 runs to 12 residues.